This T cell receptor (beta chain) was sequenced for a study of shared clonotypes between healthy human individuals. Study details: Samples came from a couple of female and a few male donors aged 18 to 49. Each donor's CD8 memory used one plate, CD8 naive two, each CD4 subset three. Study-wide results and limits: Clonotype sharing among donors, it was expected, would be affected by sequencing depth.

V lost 0 bases, J lost 14 bases, and 9 bases stayed unmatched. The CDR3 loop spans 14 amino acids. With regard to this clone: What it recognizes is unknown.

Clones were read by immunoSEQ multiplex PCR, and TCRdb kept only the in-frame ones, dropping some. The sample holds 1.5 million to 2.5 million clones; roughly 94% are singletons and the top ten take roughly 1.2%. Naive CD8 cells were CD45RO-negative, positively selected for CCR7, excluding terminally differentiated effector memory CD45RA+ cells. The material sequenced was naive CD8+ T cells sorted from blood. The clonotype was recovered from a man between 18 and 29 years old in good health. The chain joins TRBV23-1 to TRBJ2-1; 8 nucleotides agree with TRBD2. TRBV23-1 is an open reading frame, and its role is uncertain. The CDR3 DNA reads TGCGCCAGCAGTCAATCTTCTAGCGGGTGCCTGAAGTTCTTC. Translation gives CASSQSSSGCLKFF.